The clone carrying this TCR beta chain has a handful of counts. Treatment defined: some 20 received Ad26.COV2.S at low or high dose, single or two shots; about five received placebo; per-sample allocation not given. Following the first vaccine or placebo injection, samples were taken on day 63. A Boston adult aged 18-55 years was the donor. Spike of the Wuhan-strain SARS-CoV-2 was expressed by an Ad26 vector, which formed the vaccine. The record originates from a study of Ad26.COV2.S vaccination and SARS-CoV-2 variants. Study context: Intramuscularly, Ad26.COV2.S was given either once or twice, 56 days apart.

There are 16 residues in the CDR3. CDR1 SGHDN and CDR2 FVKESK come from the germline V gene. V shed 0 bases and J shed 3 bases, with 15 bases lying between them. Sequencing was performed with immunoSEQ multiplex PCR; in TCRdb, only in-frame clones are kept and a portion is missing. The sample lists around 300,000 clones; approximately 86% were seen once. The V and J genes are TRBV14 and TRBJ2-7, with a possible D match to TRBD2 (5 bases). The TCR was taken from a person between 18 and 60 years old who received the Ad26.COV2.S COVID-19 vaccine or a placebo. This sample comprised peripheral blood, obtained in a trial of Ad26.COV2.S vaccine versus placebo. The CDR3 DNA follows: TGTGCCAGCAGCCAAGATTTTGTCGGAGGTCTCTACGAGCAGTACTTC. Translation: CASSQDFVGGLYEQYF. The complete variable domain, with remaining parts taken from reference TRBV14 and TRBJ2-7, reads EAGVTQFPSHSVIEKGQTVTLRCDPISGHDNLYWYRRVMGKEIKFLLHFVKESKQDESGMPNNRFLAERTGGTYSTLKVQPAELEDSGVYFCASSQDFVGGLYEQYFGPGTRLTVT.